This T cell receptor (beta chain) derives from a study of T cells in Graves' hyperthyroidism and ophthalmopathy. This clonotype has ten or more counts. The target antigen is unknown. The germline CDR1 and CDR2 sequences are MDHEN and SYDVKM. Trimming took 7 bases from V and 7 from J, leaving 20 bases between them. There are 14 residues in the CDR3. Points from the study as a whole: It was a median about 6 months before onset that the model predicted ophthalmopathy.

Template material for amplifying TCR beta CDR3 regions consisted of RNA transcripts. During a first-round RT-PCR of the TCR CDR3, the HTBI primer set was used. MiXCR, run by TCRdb on the multiplex PCR reads, gives a single entry per CDR3 protein. The sample yields hundreds of thousands of distinct CDR3 sequences, around 13% seen once. The chain uses TRBV28 and TRBJ2-7, with D perhaps assigned TRBD1 or TRBD2 (5 bases each). The clonotype was recovered from a woman between 18 and 29 years old with Graves' hyperthyroidism. The sequenced sample was blood. The CDR3 protein is CASTSGSTWGEQYF. DNA of the CDR3: TGTGCCAGCACCTCCGGGTCAACCTGGGGGGAGCAGTACTTC.